This entry lists 18 T cell receptor beta chains sequenced from one sample in a study of T cell responses to AZD1222 COVID-19 vaccine. Clones were sequenced by immunoSEQ multiplex PCR, and TCRdb holds only the in-frame ones, with some missing. The repertoire holds 150,000 to 180,000 clones, 86% seen once, with more than 5.5% in the top ten. The sample in question was peripheral blood, obtained on day 0 of MenACWY control vaccination. These receptors all stem from an adult in good health.

This sequence joins TRBV4-2 and TRBJ1-1; D not resolved. The V gene lost 4 bases and the J gene lost 3 bases, with 9 bases spanning the gap. CDR3 size: 13 residues. CDR1 and CDR2 from the germline V gene are LGHNA and YNFKEQ. CDR3 protein: CASSPLRDTEAFF. The CDR3 nucleotides are TGTGCCAGCAGCCCTTTACGGGACACTGAAGCTTTCTTT.

The chain uses TRBV28 and TRBJ2-2, with D unresolved. Trimming removed 2 bases from V and 8 bases from J, with 3 bases in between. Germline V gene sequence: CDR1 MDHEN, CDR2 SYDVKM. The CDR3 is 11 amino acids. The chain's CDR3 is CASSLRGELFF. The CDR3 DNA follows: TGTGCCAGCAGTTTACGGGGGGAGCTGTTTTTT.

The CDR3 is CASSFSLTQETQYF. The CDR3 DNA reads as TGCGCCAGCAGCTTCAGTCTGACCCAAGAGACCCAGTACTTC. This chain links TRBV5-1 with TRBJ2-5; D uncertain. From germline, CDR1 is SGHRS and CDR2 YFSETQ. V lost 2 bases and J lost 1, with 9 bases in between. This CDR3 has 14 amino acids. Variable domain in full (rest from reference TRBV5-1 and TRBJ2-5): KAGVTQTPRYLIKTRGQQVTLSCSPISGHRSVSWYQQTPGQGLQFLFEYFSETQRNKGNFPGRFSGRQFSNSRSEMNVSTLELGDSALYLCASSFSLTQETQYFGPGTRLLVL.

The rearrangement joins TRBV18 to TRBJ1-5; D gene uncertain. The CDR3 spans 13 residues. The V gene's germline CDR1 is KGHSH and CDR2 LQKENI. V dropped 4 bases and J dropped 3 bases, with 7 bases sitting between them. The CDR3: CASSRALNQPQHF. In nucleotides, the CDR3 is TGTGCCAGCTCACGGGCCCTCAATCAGCCCCAGCATTTT.

The chain couples TRBV12-3 or TRBV12-4 to TRBJ2-3, with no clear D. V was pared by 2 bases and J by 6 bases, with 6 bases between. This CDR3 has 12 amino acids. The CDR3 nucleotides read TGTGCCAGCAGTTTAAAGGCTGATACGCAGTATTTT. Its translation: CASSLKADTQYF.

The genes are TRBV6-1 and TRBJ2-5; D ambiguous. V was trimmed by 1 base and J by 5 bases, leaving 8 bases between them. CDR1 is MNHNS and CDR2 is SASEGT in the germline V gene. The CDR3 covers 13 residues. Written as DNA, the CDR3 is TGTGCCAGCAGTGAAGATTTGCGGGAGACCCAGTACTTC. This encodes CASSEDLRETQYF.

The V and J genes are TRBV7-8 and TRBJ2-1; TRBD2 matches at 7 bases. Per germline, CDR1 SGHVS and CDR2 FQNEAQ. After removal of 5 bases from V and 4 bases from J, the junction contained 2 bases not matched to a gene. CDR3 length equals 13 residues. In DNA, the CDR3 is TGTGCCAGCAGCATGCGGGAGTACAATGAGCAGTTCTTC. It is translated as CASSMREYNEQFF.

This clone was seen a handful of times. The gene calls are TRBV7-6 and TRBJ1-6, with D perhaps TRBD1 (6 bases). Germline V CDR1 and CDR2: SGHVS, FNYEAQ. The V and J ends lost 5 bases and 8 bases respectively, with 22 bases between them. This CDR3 contains 17 residues. The chain's CDR3 is CASSPRGRGSDYSPLHF. The CDR3, as DNA: TGTGCCAGCAGCCCAAGGGGGAGGGGCTCCGATTATTCACCCCTCCACTTT.

A remark on this clone: This sample includes further DNA sequences coding for the same CDR3. The gene calls are TRBV4-2 and TRBJ1-6, with D perhaps matching TRBD1 (5 bases). Germline V gives CDR1 LGHNA, CDR2 YNFKEQ. This CDR3 spans 13 amino acids. The V and J ends lost 1 base and 10 bases respectively, with 8 bases between them. The CDR3, as DNA: TGTGCCAGCAGCCAAGGGGGGGACTCACCCCTCCACTTT. This encodes CASSQGGDSPLHF.

The CDR3 region has the DNA TGTGCCAGCAGCCAAGAGCGAGCGGGAGTTGGCACAGATACGCAGTATTTT. It codes for CASSQERAGVGTDTQYF. The chain links TRBV4-2 to TRBJ2-3, with 8 bases fitting TRBD2. The ends lost 0 bases at V and 1 base at J; junction bases unmatched: 6. CDR1 is LGHNA, CDR2 YNFKEQ, per germline. This CDR3 has 17 amino acids.

The chain is built from TRBV19 and TRBJ1-3; no clear D. Per the germline V gene, CDR1 is LNHDA and CDR2 is SQIVND (reference sequence). The CDR3 spans 13 residues. Trimming shortened V by 10 bases and J by 8 bases, and 18 bases separated the two germline ends. CDR3 nucleotides: TGTGCCACCCTGGTCCGAGAAGTAGACACCATATATTTT. It is translated as CATLVREVDTIYF. The full variable domain, with the rest looked up from reference TRBV19 and TRBJ1-3, is DGGITQSPKYLFRKEGQNVTLSCEQNLNHDAMYWYRQDPGQGLRLIYYSQIVNDFQKGDIAEGYSVSREKKESFPLTVTSAQKNPTAFYLCATLVREVDTIYFGEGSWLTVV.

The chain uses TRBV4-1 and TRBJ1-6; D ambiguous. V shed 0 bases and J shed 6 bases, with 6 bases lying between them. CDR1 is MGHRA and CDR2 is YSYEKL in the germline V gene. This CDR3 region has 14 residues. The CDR3 loop is CASSQEGTNSPLHF. In DNA, the CDR3 is TGCGCCAGCAGCCAAGAAGGAACTAATTCACCCCTCCACTTT.

This CDR3 is CASSRRGLSYEQYV. For the CDR3, the DNA is TGTGCCAGCAGCCGGAGGGGTCTTTCCTACGAGCAGTACGTC. The chain couples TRBV6-2 or TRBV6-3 to TRBJ2-7; possibly TRBD2 for D (6 bases). With 6 bases removed from V and 1 base from J, the gap between germline ends came to 13 bases. The CDR3 contains 14 residues. Looked up from germline, CDR1 is MNHEY and CDR2 is SVGEGT.

The chain couples TRBV2 to TRBJ1-1; a possible D gene is TRBD1 (6 bases). In germline, CDR1 is SNHLY, CDR2 FYNNEI. This CDR3 is built from 12 residues. V was shortened by 4 bases and J by 10 bases, with 13 bases between the two germline ends. CDR3 nucleotides: TGTGCCAGCAGTGGTACAGGGTGGGGAGCTTTCTTT. This codes for CASSGTGWGAFF. Complete variable domain (other parts from reference TRBV2 and TRBJ1-1): EPEVTQTPSHQVTQMGQEVILRCVPISNHLYFYWYRQILGQKVEFLVSFYNNEISEKSEIFDDQFSVERPDGSNFTLKIRSTKLEDSAMYFCASSGTGWGAFFGQGTRLTVV.

The chain joins TRBV19 to TRBJ2-1; 9 nucleotides match TRBD1. The junction had 6 bases not matched to a gene; V was cut back by 5 bases and J by 4 bases. Per the germline V gene, CDR1 is LNHDA and CDR2 is SQIVND (reference sequence). The CDR3 contains 15 residues. CDR3 loop: CASSLAGQGYNEQFF. The CDR3 DNA follows: TGTGCCAGTAGTCTCGCGGGACAGGGATACAATGAGCAGTTCTTC.

The chain links TRBV5-1 to TRBJ2-5; 7 bases are a match to TRBD2. Trimming cost V 7 bases and J 2 bases; bases outside gene matches: 5. The CDR3 extends over 13 amino acids. Germline V lookup: CDR1 SGHRS, CDR2 YFSETQ. The CDR3 sequence: CASGRGGQETQYF. Here the CDR3 DNA reads TGCGCCAGCGGACGCGGGGGACAAGAGACCCAGTACTTC.

The chain recombines TRBV10-3 with TRBJ2-7; tentative D call: TRBD1 (6 bases). Germline-derived CDR1 and CDR2 are ENHRY and SYGVKD. CDR3 length: 15 amino acids. Deletions cut 3 bases from V and 2 bases from J, with 14 bases between. The CDR3 nucleotides are TGTGCCATCAGTGATGGTCCCGGGGACACCTACGAGCAGTACGTC. Protein: CAISDGPGDTYEQYV.

This chain uses TRBV4-3 with TRBJ1-5; TRBD1 matches 12 bases. Trimming at V came to 1 base and at J to 6 bases, leaving 4 bases not matched to a gene. Germline V gives CDR1 LGHNA, CDR2 YSLEER. There are 16 residues in the CDR3. CDR3: CASSQGDRGPGQPQHF. CDR3 coding DNA: TGCGCCAGCAGCCAAGGGGACAGGGGGCCGGGTCAGCCCCAGCATTTT.